The 28 T cell receptor beta chains below all came from one sample that was sequenced in a study of metastatic and nonmetastatic thyroid tumors. TCRdb re-called the PCR reads via MiXCR. The data contain 20,000 to 25,000 clones, roughly 15% of them singletons. Among the patients, none had received any treatment before thyroid surgery. Sequencing used blood. These TCRs come from a female donor with papillary thyroid cancer or a benign thyroid nodule (not recorded which). Some clones in this sample may be carry-over from other donors' samples.

Many counts were recorded for this clone. This chain uses TRBV6-1 with TRBJ2-7; 7 bases are a match to TRBD2. Germline-derived CDR1 and CDR2 are MNHNS and SASEGT. This CDR3 spans 14 amino acids. The J segment lost 0 bases and the V segment lost 5 bases, leaving 4 bases of the junction unmatched. The CDR3 here is CASSTQRDSYEQYF. The CDR3 DNA is TGTGCCAGCAGTACCCAGCGGGACTCCTACGAGCAGTACTTC.

There are many counts of this clone. V usage is TRBV24-1 and J usage is TRBJ2-2, with TRBD2 matching over 8 bases. The CDR3 has 17 residues. Germline lookup yields CDR1 KGHDR and CDR2 SFDVKD. J lost 6 bases, V lost 4 bases, and 12 bases had no gene match. The CDR3 protein is CATSDPGVAGTAGELFF. The CDR3 nucleotides read TGTGCCACCAGTGACCCCGGGGTAGCGGGAACCGCCGGGGAGCTGTTTTTT.

This clone appeared many times. This chain joins TRBV6-1 and TRBJ1-1, with 7 positions matching TRBD1. V was clipped by 7 bases and J by 2 bases; unmatched bases: 7. The CDR3 covers 14 residues. From germline, CDR1 is MNHNS and CDR2 SASEGT. This CDR3 reads CASTRQGTNTEAFF. DNA of the CDR3: TGTGCCAGCACCCGACAGGGTACTAACACTGAAGCTTTCTTT.

Judged by abundance, this clone is medium-sized. The chain is built from TRBV28 and TRBJ1-1, with TRBD1 as a possible D gene (5 bases). Trimming stripped 7 bases from V and 0 bases from J, with 15 bases between. Germline CDR1 reads MDHEN; CDR2 reads SYDVKM. The CDR3 has 15 amino acids. CDR3 sequence reads: CASTPQGALNTEAFF. The DNA for the CDR3 is TGTGCCAGCACCCCTCAAGGGGCCCTGAACACTGAAGCTTTCTTT.

This clone was detected ten times or more. The chain carries TRBV6-4 and TRBJ2-1; 11 nucleotides line up with TRBD2. The germline CDR1 and CDR2 sequences are MRHNA and SNTAGT. V dropped 5 bases and J dropped 3; count of bases not matched to a gene: 3. This CDR3 has 15 residues. The CDR3 spells CASSPGLAVYNEQFF. Written as DNA, the CDR3 is TGTGCCAGCAGTCCGGGACTAGCGGTCTACAATGAGCAGTTCTTC.

This clone was recorded at least ten times. The V call is TRBV12-3 or TRBV12-4, the J call TRBJ1-4; D unclear. V was cut by 6 bases and J by 7 bases, with 18 bases left in between. This CDR3 is built from 15 residues. CDR3 sequence (DNA): TGTGCCAGCAGACAGACCTGGCCCCCTGGTGAAAAACTGTTTTTT. It specifies CASRQTWPPGEKLFF.

This clone has a count of ten or more. The J gene is TRBJ2-5, the V gene TRBV2; D is unclear. The germline V and J ends were trimmed by 5 bases and 2 bases, with 12 bases remaining between them. The CDR3 extends over 14 amino acids. The germline V gene has CDR1 SNHLY and CDR2 FYNNEI. The CDR3 DNA reads as TGTGCCAGCAGTTTACAGCAGGAACAAGAGACCCAGTACTTC. Translation gives CASSLQQEQETQYF.

This clone has ten or more counts. The V call is TRBV7-2, the J call TRBJ1-2; weak D call: TRBD1 (5 bases). Deletions cut 1 base from V and 8 bases from J, with 14 bases between. CDR3 length equals 14 residues. Germline V gene sequence: CDR1 SGHTA, CDR2 FQGNSA. CDR3 residues: CASSLDTGPRGYTF. DNA for the CDR3: TGTGCCAGCAGCTTAGATACGGGACCTCGGGGCTACACCTTC.

This clone was counted many times. Written as DNA, the CDR3 is TGCAGTGCTGCCCGACTAGCTCCGCTTGGCACAGATACGCAGTATTTT. The encoded protein is CSAARLAPLGTDTQYF. This sequence joins TRBV20-1 and TRBJ2-3; 7 nucleotides match TRBD2. Germline assignment: CDR1 DFQATT and CDR2 SNEGSKA (reference sequence). The CDR3 extends over 16 amino acids. V lost 5 bases, J lost 1 base, and 12 bases stayed unmatched.

This clone has ten or more counts. The V call is TRBV9, the J call TRBJ2-3; 11 bases agree with TRBD2. Germline CDR1 reads SGDLS; CDR2 reads YYNGEE. Unmatched junction bases numbered 7, after V lost 4 bases and J lost 0 bases. CDR3 length equals 17 residues. The DNA of the CDR3 is TGTGCCAGCAGCCCATCTAGCGGGAGGCTGAGCACAGATACGCAGTATTTT. This gives the protein CASSPSSGRLSTDTQYF.

This clone was observed a handful of times. The chain is built from TRBV6-2 or TRBV6-3 and TRBJ2-1; unclear D gene. The V gene lost 0 bases and the J gene lost 4 bases, with 4 bases spanning the gap. The CDR3 spans 13 residues. The V gene's germline CDR1 is MNHEY and CDR2 SVGEGT. The chain's CDR3 is CASSYSPYNEQFF. CDR3 DNA sequence: TGTGCCAGCAGTTACTCCCCGTACAATGAGCAGTTCTTC.

The rearrangement uses TRBV6-1 and TRBJ2-7, with D perhaps assigned TRBD1 or TRBD2 (5 bases each). CDR1 and CDR2 from the germline V gene are MNHNS and SASEGT. Between the trimmed V and J ends, which lost 8 bases and 0 bases, there was a span of 11 bases. This CDR3 has 13 residues. In nucleotides, the CDR3 is TGTGCCAGCGCTCGAGGGGCCTCCTACGAGCAGTACTTC. It translates to CASARGASYEQYF.

At least ten counts were recorded for this clone. The chain combines TRBV12-3 or TRBV12-4 with TRBJ2-1; D is ambiguous. The CDR3 is made up of 14 amino acids. V lost 4 bases to trimming and J lost 5 bases, with 12 bases between them. As DNA, the CDR3 is TGTGCCAGCAGTTCTCCCCCTGGTCACAATGAGCAGTTCTTC. Translation: CASSSPPGHNEQFF.

This clone was seen many times. This CDR3 is CASSQPLGYQETQYF. The CDR3 DNA is TGTGCCAGCAGCCAGCCATTGGGATACCAAGAGACCCAGTACTTC. This chain connects TRBV14 to TRBJ2-5; D is unresolved. The CDR3 is 15 amino acids. Trimming cost V 3 bases and J 0 bases, with 11 bases left between them. Germline CDR1 and CDR2: SGHDN and FVKESK.

This clone came up many times. V usage is TRBV18 and J usage is TRBJ1-2; TRBD1 might be the D (6 bases). The CDR3 has 14 residues. Trimming removed 0 bases at V and 4 bases at J, with 9 bases between. Looked up from germline, CDR1 is KGHSH and CDR2 is LQKENI. This chain's CDR3 is CASSPPDSSYGYTF. The DNA of the CDR3 is TGTGCCAGCTCACCACCGGACAGCAGCTATGGCTACACCTTC.

Many counts were recorded for this clone. The same CDR3 arises from other DNA sequences in this sample as well. The chain is built from TRBV5-1 and TRBJ2-1, with 12 nucleotides matching TRBD1. V lost 3 bases, J lost 10 bases, and 11 bases stayed unmatched. CDR1 and CDR2 from the germline V gene are SGHRS and YFSETQ. The CDR3 has 16 residues. The CDR3 loop is CASSSGTGGVDWEQFF. CDR3 nucleotide sequence: TGCGCCAGCAGCTCGGGGACAGGGGGCGTGGACTGGGAGCAGTTCTTC.

This clone was counted ten times or more. CDR3 nucleotide sequence: TGTGCCAGCAGTTTCCCCGGGACACCCTACGAGCAGTACTTC. Residues: CASSFPGTPYEQYF. This chain connects TRBV6-1 to TRBJ2-7; D perhaps matches TRBD1 (6 bases). The CDR3 spans 14 residues. The V gene lost 5 bases and the J gene lost 2 bases, with 13 bases spanning the gap. CDR1 is MNHNS, CDR2 SASEGT, per germline.

This clone has at least ten counts. The chain has TRBV3-1 and TRBJ1-2; TRBD1 might be the D (5 bases). The CDR3 consists of 13 residues. With 1 base removed from V and 8 bases from J, the gap between germline ends came to 11 bases. Germline V CDR1 and CDR2: LGHDT, YNNKEL (reference sequence). DNA of the CDR3: TGTGCCAGCAGCCAAGCTCAAGGGGCCGGCTACACCTTC. Its translation is CASSQAQGAGYTF.

This clone was detected ten times or more. The rearrangement links TRBV7-9 to TRBJ2-1; D remains unclear. V was trimmed by 5 bases and J by 8 bases, leaving 13 bases between them. The CDR3 contains 13 residues. The germline V gene encodes CDR1 SEHNR and CDR2 FQNEAQ (reference sequence). The CDR3 nucleotides are TGTGCCAGCAGCCTCCCGTGGGGTGATGAGCAGTTCTTC. This encodes CASSLPWGDEQFF.

The table lists this clone with a few counts. The chain employs TRBV6-1 and TRBJ1-1; a weak D match, TRBD1 (5 bases). This CDR3 is built from 15 residues. In germline, CDR1 is MNHNS, CDR2 SASEGT. The germline V and J ends were trimmed by 4 bases and 1 base, with 13 bases remaining between them. The CDR3 DNA reads as TGTGCCAGCAGTGTTGCGACAGCCAAGAACACTGAAGCTTTCTTT. Translation: CASSVATAKNTEAFF.

This clone was counted ten times or more. V is TRBV28 and J is TRBJ1-5; 9 bases are shared with TRBD1. This CDR3 spans 15 amino acids. Losses at the gene ends were 4 bases for V and 6 bases for J; bases not matched to a gene: 7. From germline, CDR1 is MDHEN and CDR2 SYDVKM. CDR3 region: CASSSSGTGSQPQHF. DNA of the CDR3: TGTGCCAGCAGTTCCTCCGGGACAGGGTCTCAGCCCCAGCATTTT.

This clone appeared many times. V usage is TRBV5-6 and J usage is TRBJ2-1; TRBD2 aligns across 13 bases. The V gene end was trimmed by 1 base and the J gene end by 6 bases; junction bases not matched to a gene: 1. This CDR3 spans 15 amino acids. Germline V lookup: CDR1 SGHDT, CDR2 YYEEEE. This CDR3 reads CASSLTSGRANEQFF. CDR3 nucleotides: TGTGCCAGCAGCTTGACTAGCGGGAGGGCCAATGAGCAGTTCTTC.

This clone was seen ten or more times. The chain combines TRBV7-3 with TRBJ2-7; 9 nucleotides match TRBD2. The CDR3 loop spans 14 amino acids. Germline assignment: CDR1 SGHTA and CDR2 FQGTGA. V was pared by 6 bases and J by 7 bases, with 10 bases of the junction left unmatched. The CDR3 reads CASSEVAGEGEQYF. As DNA, the CDR3 is TGTGCCAGCAGTGAGGTAGCGGGAGAAGGGGAGCAGTACTTC.

This clone was detected ten times or more. The chain combines TRBV9 with TRBJ2-5; D possibly uses TRBD1 or TRBD2 (5 bases each). The CDR3 runs 14 residues. V lost 4 bases and J 1 base, leaving 11 bases between the germline ends. CDR1 and CDR2 (germline): SGDLS, YYNGEE. The CDR3 spells CASSPEGTQETQYF. CDR3 bases: TGTGCCAGCAGCCCTGAGGGGACCCAAGAGACCCAGTACTTC.

This clone occurred many times. The chain has TRBV20-1 and TRBJ1-5, with 8 nucleotides matching TRBD1. Germline V gives CDR1 DFQATT, CDR2 SNEGSKA (reference sequence). V shed 3 bases, J shed 3 bases, and the junction held 4 bases outside the gene matches. This CDR3 contains 14 residues. The CDR3 loop is CSARTGAPNQPQHF. CDR3 DNA sequence: TGCAGTGCTAGGACAGGGGCACCCAATCAGCCCCAGCATTTT.

This clone was counted many times. This rearrangement joins TRBV5-1 to TRBJ2-7; 7 bases are shared with TRBD2. There are 14 residues in the CDR3. The germline V gene encodes CDR1 SGHRS and CDR2 YFSETQ. V was clipped by 4 bases and J by 3 bases; unmatched bases: 7. CDR3 region: CASSAGTMSYEQYF. The CDR3 DNA reads as TGCGCCAGCAGCGCCGGGACTATGAGCTACGAGCAGTACTTC.

This clone was counted at least ten times. The chain links TRBV6-1 to TRBJ1-5; a possible D gene is TRBD1 (6 bases). Germline CDR1 and CDR2: MNHNS and SASEGT. CDR3 size: 15 residues. V dropped 6 bases and J dropped 2 bases, with 14 bases sitting between them. CDR3 residues: CASSQQGGGNQPQHF. The CDR3 nucleotides read TGTGCCAGCAGCCAACAGGGAGGAGGCAATCAGCCCCAGCATTTT.

At least ten counts were recorded for this clone. The chain couples TRBV12-3 or TRBV12-4 to TRBJ2-4, with D perhaps TRBD2 (6 bases). There are 13 residues in the CDR3. Trimming shortened V by 7 bases and J by 1 base, and 8 bases separated the two germline ends. In DNA, the CDR3 is TGTGCCAGCAATGCGGGGGCCAAAAACATTCAGTACTTC. Its protein product is CASNAGAKNIQYF.